A selection of T cell receptor beta chains follows, all from one sample in a study of technical replicates of blood from several donors. Clones were read by immunoSEQ multiplex PCR, and TCRdb kept only the in-frame ones, dropping some. The sample includes around 50,000 clones, approximately 90% of them seen just once. What was sequenced was PBMCs. All receptors come from a human donor in good health. Some clones in this sample may be carry-over from other donors' samples. The CDR3 runs from the conserved cysteine through the conserved F or W. The order of the fields is CDR3 length, clone size, J gene, D gene, V gene, CDR3 protein, CDR3 DNA. D genes are given only for firm matches. The size field is filled for only some rows; it gives once, few, many or a size class.

CDR3 length: 15
clone size: NA
J gene: TRBJ1-5
D gene: NA
V gene: TRBV28
CDR3 protein: CASSFLSGVSQPQHF
CDR3 DNA: TGTGCCAGCAGTTTTCTGTCAGGGGTGAGCCAGCCCCAGCATTTT

CDR3 length: 15
clone size: NA
J gene: TRBJ2-7
D gene: NA
V gene: TRBV9
CDR3 protein: CASSPHGGGTGEQYF
CDR3 DNA: TGTGCCAGCAGCCCCCACGGCGGAGGAACGGGGGAGCAGTACTTC

CDR3 length: 17
clone size: NA
J gene: TRBJ2-2
D gene: TRBD2
V gene: TRBV7-2
CDR3 protein: CASSLAMLAGGPGELFF
CDR3 DNA: TGTGCCAGCAGCTTAGCGATGTTAGCGGGAGGCCCCGGGGAGCTGTTTTTT

CDR3 length: 14
clone size: once
J gene: TRBJ1-2
D gene: NA
V gene: TRBV4-3
CDR3 protein: CASSQDRTDYGYTF
CDR3 DNA: TGCGCCAGCAGCCAAGATAGGACAGACTATGGCTACACCTTC

CDR3 length: 14
clone size: NA
J gene: TRBJ2-5
D gene: NA
V gene: TRBV10-3
CDR3 protein: CAISESSGFGTQYF
CDR3 DNA: TGTGCCATCAGTGAGTCGAGTGGTTTTGGGACCCAGTACTTC

CDR3 length: 14
clone size: NA
J gene: TRBJ1-2
D gene: NA
V gene: TRBV11-2
CDR3 protein: CASSPFRGSYGYTF
CDR3 DNA: TGTGCCAGCAGTCCCTTCCGGGGAAGTTATGGCTACACCTTC

CDR3 length: 14
clone size: NA
J gene: TRBJ1-1
D gene: NA
V gene: TRBV5-1
CDR3 protein: CASSFEQPNTEAFF
CDR3 DNA: TGCGCCAGCAGCTTCGAACAGCCGAACACTGAAGCTTTCTTT

CDR3 length: 12
clone size: NA
J gene: TRBJ2-7
D gene: NA
V gene: TRBV7-2
CDR3 protein: CASSLLGDEQYF
CDR3 DNA: TGTGCCAGCAGCTTATTAGGGGACGAGCAGTACTTC

CDR3 length: 14
clone size: NA
J gene: TRBJ2-7
D gene: TRBD1
V gene: TRBV5-1
CDR3 protein: CASSLVAQGIEQYF
CDR3 DNA: TGCGCCAGCAGCTTGGTCGCACAGGGGATCGAGCAGTACTTC

CDR3 length: 16
clone size: NA
J gene: TRBJ2-5
D gene: NA
V gene: TRBV5-6
CDR3 protein: CASSLDGGQRGETQYF
CDR3 DNA: TGTGCCAGCAGCTTGGACGGAGGACAGCGAGGGGAGACCCAGTACTTC

CDR3 length: 13
clone size: NA
J gene: TRBJ1-6
D gene: TRBD1
V gene: TRBV2
CDR3 protein: CASTGQGYSPLHF
CDR3 DNA: TGTGCCAGCACCGGACAGGGATATTCACCCCTCCACTTT

CDR3 length: 15
clone size: NA
J gene: TRBJ2-1
D gene: NA
V gene: TRBV19
CDR3 protein: CASSFHRGRAAEQFF
CDR3 DNA: TGTGCCAGTAGTTTCCACCGTGGCAGGGCGGCTGAGCAGTTCTTC

CDR3 length: 14
clone size: NA
J gene: TRBJ1-1
D gene: TRBD1
V gene: TRBV9
CDR3 protein: CASSVIGQGAAAFF
CDR3 DNA: TGTGCCAGCAGCGTAATAGGGCAGGGGGCGGCGGCTTTCTTT

CDR3 length: 17
clone size: NA
J gene: TRBJ1-1
D gene: TRBD1
V gene: TRBV5-6
CDR3 protein: CASSLAAGQGFGTEAFF
CDR3 DNA: TGTGCCAGCAGCTTGGCCGCCGGACAGGGGTTTGGCACTGAAGCTTTCTTT

CDR3 length: 15
clone size: NA
J gene: TRBJ1-1
D gene: TRBD1
V gene: TRBV4-3
CDR3 protein: CASSQWGTVNTEAFF
CDR3 DNA: TGCGCCAGCAGCCAATGGGGGACAGTGAACACTGAAGCTTTCTTT

CDR3 length: 11
clone size: NA
J gene: TRBJ1-2
D gene: NA
V gene: TRBV29-1
CDR3 protein: CSARLPNGYTF
CDR3 DNA: TGCAGCGCCAGACTACCGAATGGCTACACCTTC

CDR3 length: 14
clone size: NA
J gene: TRBJ1-2
D gene: NA
V gene: TRBV6-6
CDR3 protein: CASTPVTSNYGYTF
CDR3 DNA: TGTGCCAGCACTCCGGTGACATCTAACTATGGCTACACCTTC

CDR3 length: 14
clone size: few
J gene: TRBJ2-7
D gene: NA
V gene: TRBV7-9
CDR3 protein: CASSPAGGPYEQYF
CDR3 DNA: TGTGCCAGCAGCCCCGCCGGGGGGCCCTACGAGCAGTACTTC

CDR3 length: 15
clone size: NA
J gene: TRBJ1-1
D gene: NA
V gene: TRBV4-1
CDR3 protein: CASSQGNRVNTEAFF
CDR3 DNA: TGCGCCAGCAGCCAAGGTAACAGGGTGAACACTGAAGCTTTCTTT

CDR3 length: 14
clone size: NA
J gene: TRBJ1-2
D gene: TRBD1
V gene: TRBV29-1
CDR3 protein: CSVFLRGQRDGYTF
CDR3 DNA: TGCAGCGTGTTTTTGAGGGGGCAGAGGGATGGCTACACCTTC

CDR3 length: 13
clone size: once
J gene: TRBJ2-5
D gene: TRBD2
V gene: TRBV13
CDR3 protein: CARPAGGPETQYF
CDR3 DNA: TGTGCCAGACCGGCGGGGGGGCCAGAGACCCAGTACTTC

CDR3 length: 13
clone size: NA
J gene: TRBJ1-5
D gene: NA
V gene: TRBV30
CDR3 protein: CAWSRGTDQPQHF
CDR3 DNA: TGTGCCTGGAGTCGAGGGACTGATCAGCCCCAGCATTTT

CDR3 length: 15
clone size: NA
J gene: TRBJ2-3
D gene: TRBD1
V gene: TRBV6-6
CDR3 protein: CASTSGGQGAYTQYF
CDR3 DNA: TGTGCCAGCACCTCTGGGGGACAGGGGGCATATACGCAGTATTTT

CDR3 length: 14
clone size: NA
J gene: TRBJ1-2
D gene: NA
V gene: TRBV5-5
CDR3 protein: CASSLPGTIYGYTF
CDR3 DNA: TGTGCCAGCAGCTTACCCGGGACAATCTATGGCTACACCTTC

CDR3 length: 16
clone size: NA
J gene: TRBJ2-3
D gene: NA
V gene: TRBV4-3
CDR3 protein: CASSLSGQRFTDTQYF
CDR3 DNA: TGCGCCAGCAGCTTATCAGGACAGAGGTTTACAGATACGCAGTATTTT

CDR3 length: 14
clone size: NA
J gene: TRBJ1-4
D gene: NA
V gene: TRBV5-1
CDR3 protein: CASSSAGGYEKLFF
CDR3 DNA: TGCGCCAGCAGCTCGGCAGGAGGGTATGAAAAACTGTTTTTT

CDR3 length: 14
clone size: NA
J gene: TRBJ1-1
D gene: TRBD1
V gene: TRBV19
CDR3 protein: CASSIQGQGSSAFF
CDR3 DNA: TGTGCCAGTAGTATCCAGGGACAGGGAAGTTCGGCTTTCTTT

CDR3 length: 14
clone size: NA
J gene: TRBJ2-1
D gene: NA
V gene: TRBV10-1
CDR3 protein: CASQGAGVLNEQFF
CDR3 DNA: TGCGCCAGCCAAGGGGCAGGGGTCTTAAATGAGCAGTTCTTC

CDR3 length: 15
clone size: once
J gene: TRBJ1-2
D gene: NA
V gene: TRBV6-5
CDR3 protein: CASSRVQGINYGYTF
CDR3 DNA: TGTGCCAGCAGTAGAGTTCAGGGGATTAACTATGGCTACACCTTC

CDR3 length: 15
clone size: NA
J gene: TRBJ2-7
D gene: TRBD2
V gene: TRBV7-9
CDR3 protein: CASSLSRTSGYEQYF
CDR3 DNA: TGTGCCAGCAGCTTATCAAGGACTAGCGGGTACGAGCAGTACTTC

CDR3 length: 17
clone size: NA
J gene: TRBJ1-1
D gene: NA
V gene: TRBV5-1
CDR3 protein: CASSLGGREIMNTEAFF
CDR3 DNA: TGCGCCAGCAGCTTGGGAGGCAGGGAAATTATGAACACTGAAGCTTTCTTT

CDR3 length: 13
clone size: few
J gene: TRBJ2-7
D gene: NA
V gene: TRBV10-3
CDR3 protein: CAISDGESYEQYF
CDR3 DNA: TGTGCCATCAGTGATGGGGAGTCCTACGAGCAGTACTTC

CDR3 length: 15
clone size: NA
J gene: TRBJ2-3
D gene: NA
V gene: TRBV7-9
CDR3 protein: CASSPTDACTDTQYF
CDR3 DNA: TGTGCCAGCAGCCCGACAGATGCGTGCACAGATACGCAGTATTTT

CDR3 length: 11
clone size: NA
J gene: TRBJ2-5
D gene: NA
V gene: TRBV19
CDR3 protein: CASSIRETQYF
CDR3 DNA: TGTGCCAGTAGTATACGGGAGACCCAGTACTTC

CDR3 length: 14
clone size: NA
J gene: TRBJ2-7
D gene: NA
V gene: TRBV5-1
CDR3 protein: CASSLLPTSPEQYF
CDR3 DNA: TGCGCCAGCAGCTTACTTCCGACTAGTCCCGAGCAGTACTTC

CDR3 length: 16
clone size: NA
J gene: TRBJ2-1
D gene: TRBD2
V gene: TRBV6-5
CDR3 protein: CASSYQAGESYNEQFF
CDR3 DNA: TGTGCCAGCAGTTATCAAGCGGGAGAGTCCTACAATGAGCAGTTCTTC

CDR3 length: 17
clone size: once
J gene: TRBJ2-5
D gene: TRBD2
V gene: TRBV4-3
CDR3 protein: CASSQVHSGGAPGTQYF
CDR3 DNA: TGCGCCAGCAGCCAGGTCCATAGCGGGGGGGCCCCGGGGACCCAGTACTTC

CDR3 length: 13
clone size: NA
J gene: TRBJ2-4
D gene: NA
V gene: TRBV5-1
CDR3 protein: CASRGEAKNIQYF
CDR3 DNA: TGCGCCAGCAGAGGGGAAGCCAAAAACATTCAGTACTTC

CDR3 length: 15
clone size: NA
J gene: TRBJ1-5
D gene: TRBD1
V gene: TRBV10-3
CDR3 protein: CAISPGQGGNQPQHF
CDR3 DNA: TGTGCCATCAGCCCCGGACAGGGCGGCAATCAGCCCCAGCATTTT

CDR3 length: 16
clone size: NA
J gene: TRBJ1-2
D gene: TRBD1
V gene: TRBV6-5
CDR3 protein: CASSYSARTGNYGYTF
CDR3 DNA: TGTGCCAGCAGTTACTCCGCTCGGACAGGCAACTATGGCTACACCTTC